The T cell receptor beta chain under discussion was sequenced for a study of cytomegalovirus exposure and HLA in healthy donors. Whole-study results and caveats: The study carried out a later analysis of TCR beta sequences. It associated under 20,000 of them with specific HLA alleles at a false discovery rate of 0.05. In vitro confirmation showed three CMV-associated chains to be CMV antigen specific.

This clone was recorded only once. Antigen: not known. Amplification used 60 Vbeta primers and 13 Jbeta primers. Only in-frame clones appear in the TCRdb table, and some are missing; sequencing was by immunoSEQ multiplex PCR. The profile shows 90,000 to 120,000 clones, under 80% of them singletons. CDR1 is SGHTA and CDR2 is FQGTGA in the germline V gene. The CDR3 covers 15 residues. Trimming took off 1 base at V and 6 bases at J, with 12 bases between the two ends. Material: PBMCs. The genes are TRBV7-3 and TRBJ2-2; tentatively, D is TRBD1 (6 bases). The TCR comes from a woman aged 40 to 55 in good health and CMV-seropositive. The CDR3 DNA reads as TGTGCCAGCAGCTTAATTGTGGGGGCTCCCGGGGAGCTGTTTTTT. Amino acid sequence: CASSLIVGAPGELFF.